This TCR beta chain was captured by sequencing in a study of STAT3 mutations in large granular lymphocyte leukemia. The CDR3 is 12 amino acids. Germline V CDR1 and CDR2: LGHNA, YNFKEQ. The V end was cut by 3 bases, the J end by 3 bases, with 5 bases between. TCRdb's copy holds only in-frame clones and misses some; the assay was immunoSEQ multiplex PCR. The sample records about 42,000 clones, 80% to 85% being singletons. To note about this clone: Its specificity is not known.

Whole-study results and caveats: In T-cell large granular lymphocyte leukemia, about half of patients showed multiple immunodominant subclonotypes.

V is TRBV4-2 and J is TRBJ2-5; D ambiguous. Sequencing was done on a sample of PBMCs. This TCR was recovered from a human donor with T large granular lymphocyte leukemia. Some clones in this sample may be carry-over from other donors' samples. The CDR3 DNA is TGTGCCAGCAGCCACGAAAAAGAGACCCAGTACTTC. Translation gives CASSHEKETQYF.